A single sample is the source of the 12 T cell receptor beta chains below, sequenced in a study of CD8+ T cells in alopecia areata. Treatment described: oral pan-JAK inhibitor, 5-10 mg twice daily. RNA extraction was followed by reverse transcription into cDNA, which acted as the sequencing template. Only in-frame clones appear in the TCRdb table, and some are missing; sequencing was by immunoSEQ multiplex PCR. The sample shows over 85,000 clones, around 70% of them seen only once. The input for sequencing was CD8+ T cells sorted from blood, taken around week 42, from a patient treated with tofacitinib. Receptor source: a human donor with alopecia areata.

The CDR3 DNA follows: TGTGCCAGCAGCTTCGGCAGGGGACGGTACGAGCAGTACTTC. Translated: CASSFGRGRYEQYF. The V call is TRBV13, the J call TRBJ2-7; possible D gene TRBD1, 6 bases. The CDR3 runs 14 residues. The V end was cut by 3 bases, the J end by 4 bases, with 13 bases between. Germline V gives CDR1 PRHDT, CDR2 FYEKMQ (reference sequence).

The rearrangement uses TRBV7-9 and TRBJ2-3, with 11 bases identical to TRBD2. V shed 4 bases and J 6 bases; nucleotides not matched to a gene: 9. This CDR3 spans 16 amino acids. Germline CDR1 SEHNR, CDR2 FQNEAQ (reference sequence). The CDR3 DNA reads as TGTGCCAGCAGCTCGGGACTAGCGGTGATCCTGGATACGCAGTATTTT. Residues: CASSSGLAVILDTQYF.

This chain joins TRBV25-1 and TRBJ1-1, with 9 bases matching TRBD1. V dropped 7 bases and J dropped 0; count of bases not matched to a gene: 6. The germline CDR1 and CDR2 sequences are MGHDK and SYGVNS. There are 15 residues in the CDR3. The CDR3 nucleotides read TGTGCCAGCACACCGGGACAGGGATTGAACACTGAAGCTTTCTTT. Protein product: CASTPGQGLNTEAFF.

This clone was recorded a few times. V is TRBV29-1 and J is TRBJ2-7; maybe TRBD2 (7 bases). Trimming left V 4 bases short and J 3 bases short, with 13 bases between. The CDR3 is 13 residues long. In germline, CDR1 is SQVTM, CDR2 ANQGSEA. CDR3 in amino acids: CSVVGGQGYEQYF. Written as DNA, the CDR3 is TGCAGCGTTGTGGGGGGGCAGGGCTACGAGCAGTACTTC.

V usage is TRBV7-9 and J usage is TRBJ1-1; D call uncertain. The CDR3 runs to 13 residues. Looked up from germline, CDR1 is SEHNR and CDR2 is FQNEAQ (reference sequence). V shed 4 bases and J shed 1 base, with 7 bases lying between them. The CDR3 loop is CASSSGRNTEAFF. The CDR3 DNA is TGTGCCAGCAGCTCCGGACGGAACACTGAAGCTTTCTTT.

This chain links TRBV23-1 with TRBJ1-3; D not certain. TRBV23-1 carries the ORF label, with uncertain function. The CDR3 loop spans 16 amino acids. Trimming left V 3 bases short and J 3 bases short, with 15 bases between. CDR3 region: CASSHLRDLLGNTIYF. The CDR3 DNA follows: TGCGCCAGCAGTCACCTGAGAGACCTCCTTGGAAACACCATATATTTT.

This chain links TRBV19 with TRBJ1-1; 9 bases map to TRBD1. The germline CDR1 and CDR2 sequences are LNHDA and SQIVND (reference sequence). J was trimmed by 0 bases and V by 8 bases; bases with no gene match: 10. The CDR3 runs 16 residues. The CDR3 nucleotides read TGTGCCAGTGCAAACCGACAGGGGGGCCTGAACACTGAAGCTTTCTTT. This gives the protein CASANRQGGLNTEAFF.

Comment on this clone: Other DNA sequences of this sample code for an identical CDR3. The J gene is TRBJ2-3, the V gene TRBV19; 8 bases line up with TRBD2. The CDR3 runs 14 residues. Germline CDR1 LNHDA, CDR2 SQIVND (reference sequence). V shed 5 bases, J shed 0 bases, and the junction held 1 base outside the gene matches. The CDR3 DNA reads TGTGCCAGTAGTCTAGCGGGTAGCACAGATACGCAGTATTTT. It specifies CASSLAGSTDTQYF. The variable domain in full, with the rest retrieved from reference TRBV19 and TRBJ2-3, is DGGITQSPKYLFRKEGQNVTLSCEQNLNHDAMYWYRQDPGQGLRLIYYSQIVNDFQKGDIAEGYSVSREKKESFPLTVTSAQKNPTAFYLCASSLAGSTDTQYFGPGTRLTVL.

The chain uses TRBV9 and TRBJ2-3; 9 nucleotides agree with TRBD2. J was trimmed by 2 bases and V by 3 bases; bases with no gene match: 4. The CDR3 is 15 residues long. Germline assignment: CDR1 SGDLS and CDR2 YYNGEE. The CDR3 DNA reads as TGTGCCAGCAGCGACGGGACTAGCAACACAGATACGCAGTATTTT. It is translated as CASSDGTSNTDTQYF.

A single count supports this clone. The chain combines TRBV27 with TRBJ2-7; TRBD1 matches 11 bases. V lost 4 bases to trimming and J lost 7 bases; unmatched junction nucleotides: 3. This CDR3 has 13 amino acids. CDR1 and CDR2 (germline): MNHEY, SMNVEV (reference sequence). The CDR3 reads CASSSGTGGEQYF. For the CDR3, the DNA is TGTGCCAGCAGTTCCGGGACAGGGGGGGAGCAGTACTTC.

The V gene is TRBV5-1, the J gene TRBJ2-1; unclear D gene. V was pared by 0 bases and J by 2 bases, with 6 bases between. CDR3 length equals 14 residues. Germline assignment: CDR1 SGHRS and CDR2 YFSETQ. The CDR3 region has the DNA TGCGCCAGCAGCTTGGATCTAGCCTACAATGAGCAGTTCTTC. Translating it yields CASSLDLAYNEQFF.

The chain employs TRBV5-1 and TRBJ2-2, with 7 bases fitting TRBD2. Unmatched junction bases numbered 11, after V lost 0 bases and J lost 0 bases. This CDR3 has 19 amino acids. The germline CDR1 and CDR2 sequences are SGHRS and YFSETQ. DNA of the CDR3: TGCGCCAGCAGCTTGGGATTCGTAGCGGGCCGCGCGAACACCGGGGAGCTGTTTTTT. This gives the protein CASSLGFVAGRANTGELFF.